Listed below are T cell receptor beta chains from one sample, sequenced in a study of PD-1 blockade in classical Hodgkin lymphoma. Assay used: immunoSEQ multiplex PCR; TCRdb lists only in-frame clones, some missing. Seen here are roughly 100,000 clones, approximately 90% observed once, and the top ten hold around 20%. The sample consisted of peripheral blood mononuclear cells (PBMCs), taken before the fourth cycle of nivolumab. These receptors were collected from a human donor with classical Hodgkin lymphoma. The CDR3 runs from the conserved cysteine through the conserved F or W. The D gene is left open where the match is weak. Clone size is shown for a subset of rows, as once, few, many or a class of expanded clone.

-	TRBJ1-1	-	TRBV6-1	TGTGCCAGCTTCAGGGCCCTGGGGACTGAAGCTTTCTTT	CASFRALGTEAFF
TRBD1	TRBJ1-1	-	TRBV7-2	TGTGCCAGCAGCCCCGACAGGGTAGGCACTGAAGCTTTCTTT	CASSPDRVGTEAFF
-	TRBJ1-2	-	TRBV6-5	TGTGCCAGCAGTTACAAGGTTACACCGGCCTATGGCTACACCTTC	CASSYKVTPAYGYTF
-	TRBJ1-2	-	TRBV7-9	TGTGCCAGCACCCCCGAGGACAACTATGGCTACACCTTC	CASTPEDNYGYTF
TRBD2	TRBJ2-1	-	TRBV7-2	TGTGCCAGCAGCTTAAGGGGACTAGCGGTGGATGAGCAGTTCTTC	CASSLRGLAVDEQFF
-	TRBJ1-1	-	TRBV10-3	TGTGCCATCAGTGGACAGTCGCACGCTGAAGCTTTCTTT	CAISGQSHAEAFF
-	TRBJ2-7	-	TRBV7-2	TGTGCCAGCAGCCACATTGGAGAGCGGCGCTACGAGCAGTACTTC	CASSHIGERRYEQYF
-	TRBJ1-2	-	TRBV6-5	TGTGCCAGCAGTTACACGGGAACACTAACTAACTATGGCTACACCTTC	CASSYTGTLTNYGYTF
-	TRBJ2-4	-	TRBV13	TGTGCCAGCAGCTTAAAAGGCGGCCCATCTTCAAAAAACATTCAGTACTTC	CASSLKGGPSSKNIQYF
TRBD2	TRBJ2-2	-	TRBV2	TGTGCCAGCAGTGTTGAGCGGGAGCCGGCCGGGGAGCTGTTTTTT	CASSVEREPAGELFF
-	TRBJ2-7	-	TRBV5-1	TGCGCCAGCAGTCGGGACACCCCCTACGAGCAGTACTTC	CASSRDTPYEQYF
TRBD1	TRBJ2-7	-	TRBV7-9	TGTGCCAGCAGCTACAGGGACAGGGGTTCCTACGAGCAGTACTTC	CASSYRDRGSYEQYF
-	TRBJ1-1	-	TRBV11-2	TGTGCCAGCAGCTTAGACGGTCTTCGGCAGCTGAACACTGAAGCTTTCTTT	CASSLDGLRQLNTEAFF
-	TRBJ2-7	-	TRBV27	TGTGCCAGCAGTTTCTCTTCCACCTACGAGCAGTACTTC	CASSFSSTYEQYF
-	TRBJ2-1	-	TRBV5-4	TGTGCCAGCAGCTTCGGCTCGCAAGGGGGGAATGAGCAGTTCTTC	CASSFGSQGGNEQFF
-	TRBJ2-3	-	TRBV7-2	TGTGCCAGCAGCTTACAAGGAGTGAAGAACACAGATACGCAGTATTTT	CASSLQGVKNTDTQYF
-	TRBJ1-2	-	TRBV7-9	TGTGCCAGCAGGGGAGATGGCTACACCTTC	CASRGDGYTF
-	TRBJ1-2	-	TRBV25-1	TGTGCCAGCAGTAGTCGACAGAACTATGGCTACACCTTC	CASSSRQNYGYTF
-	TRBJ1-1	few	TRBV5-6	TGTGCCAGCAGCTTGGTGTTCGGCGGTAACACTGAAGCTTTCTTT	CASSLVFGGNTEAFF
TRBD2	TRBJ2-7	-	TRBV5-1	TGCGCCAGCAGCGCCCTCTTTGGGGAGGGTTCGTTCGAGCAGTACTTC	CASSALFGEGSFEQYF